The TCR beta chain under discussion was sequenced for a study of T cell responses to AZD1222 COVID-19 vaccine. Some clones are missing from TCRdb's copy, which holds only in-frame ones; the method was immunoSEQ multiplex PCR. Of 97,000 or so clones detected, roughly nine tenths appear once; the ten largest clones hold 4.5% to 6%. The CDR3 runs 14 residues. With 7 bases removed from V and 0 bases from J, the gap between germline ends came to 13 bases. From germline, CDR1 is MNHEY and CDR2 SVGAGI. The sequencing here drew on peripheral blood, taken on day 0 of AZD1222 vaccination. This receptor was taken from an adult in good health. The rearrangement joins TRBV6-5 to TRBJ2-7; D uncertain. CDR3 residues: CASTSSVGSYEQYF. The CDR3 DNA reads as TGTGCCAGCACGTCATCGGTCGGCTCCTACGAGCAGTACTTC.